This passage covers 31 T cell receptor beta chains from one sample sequenced in a study of blood T cells in healthy people across ages. A sample-barcoded 5' primer and a J-beta primer mix were used in a second PCR of about 7 to 12 cycles. TCRdb used MiXCR to reprocess the 5' RACE reads, holding one entry per CDR3 protein. This sample has 850,000 to 1,100,000 distinct CDR3 sequences; more than 30% occur once, and the top ten carry over 10%. Sequenced sample: blood. The receptors come from a man between 18 and 35 years old in good health.

As to this clonotype: A much larger clone lies one base from this, so it may be a read error. This sequence joins TRBV4-3 and TRBJ2-7; unclear D gene. This CDR3 has 14 amino acids. The germline gives CDR1 LGHNA, CDR2 YSLEER. Trimming removed 2 bases at V and 7 bases at J, with 15 bases between. CDR3 nucleotides: TGCGCCAGCAGCCAATATCTGGGCCCCAATGAGCAGTACTTC. Translation gives CASSQYLGPNEQYF.

A single count supports this clonotype. The rearrangement links TRBV6-6 to TRBJ2-7; tentatively, D is TRBD1 (6 bases). V was pared by 2 bases and J by 2 bases, with 10 bases between. CDR1 and CDR2 (germline): MNHNY, SVGAGI (reference sequence). This CDR3 region has 14 residues. CDR3 sequence reads: CASSYLQGTYEQYF. For the CDR3, the DNA is TGTGCCAGCAGTTACCTACAGGGAACCTACGAGCAGTACTTC.

This clonotype came up a few times. The chain combines TRBV7-9 with TRBJ1-2; the D gene is possibly TRBD1 (5 bases). CDR3 length equals 16 residues. Germline loops: CDR1 SEHNR, CDR2 FQNEAQ (reference sequence). V gave up 4 bases and J gave up 8 bases, with 23 bases separating them. DNA for the CDR3: TGTGCCAGCAGCTCCCAGACCGGGACCCAAGCCGCAGGCTACACCTTC. This gives the protein CASSSQTGTQAAGYTF.

Comment on this clonotype: A read error may be the cause here, since a much bigger clone is one base away. CDR3 nucleotide sequence: TGCGCCAGCAGCAGTCCGGGACTAGCAGGAAGTGAGCAGTTCTTC. This sequence encodes CASSSPGLAGSEQFF. The genes are TRBV5-1 and TRBJ2-1; 9 bases are a match to TRBD2. V lost 4 bases to trimming and J lost 9 bases; unmatched junction nucleotides: 11. This CDR3 comprises 15 residues. Germline loops: CDR1 SGHRS, CDR2 YFSETQ.

This clonotype was seen a handful of times. The chain employs TRBV7-2 and TRBJ1-2; D is unclear. Trimming cost V 5 bases and J 2 bases, with 12 bases left between them. Germline loops: CDR1 SGHTA, CDR2 FQGNSA. The CDR3 consists of 14 residues. This chain's CDR3 is CASSGRASNYGYTF. The CDR3 nucleotides are TGTGCCAGCAGCGGGAGGGCCTCCAACTATGGCTACACCTTC.

The rearrangement uses TRBV7-2 and TRBJ2-2; D gene ambiguous. Germline V CDR1 and CDR2: SGHTA, FQGNSA. V was shortened by 1 base and J by 0 bases, with 6 bases between the two germline ends. The CDR3 is made up of 15 amino acids. CDR3 region: CASSLVVPNTGELFF. Written as DNA, the CDR3 is TGTGCCAGCAGCTTAGTAGTTCCGAACACCGGGGAGCTGTTTTTT.

As regards this clonotype: At one boundary the junction diverges from the germline segment, which might be a read error. This rearrangement joins TRBV29-1 to TRBJ2-7, with D perhaps TRBD1 or TRBD2 (5 bases each). The germline V gene has CDR1 SQVTM and CDR2 ANQGSEA. This CDR3 region has 17 residues. The CDR3 reads CGVVMKSERGPSYEQYF. DNA of the CDR3: TGCGGCGTTGTCATGAAGTCGGAGAGGGGACCTTCCTACGAGCAGTACTTC.

The chain recombines TRBV7-2 with TRBJ1-2; D gene uncertain. Germline loops: CDR1 SGHTA, CDR2 FQGNSA. The length of the CDR3 is 14 residues. Trimming removed 1 base from V and 4 bases from J, with 10 bases in between. CDR3 sequence reads: CASSLERTRYGYTF. The CDR3 nucleotides are TGTGCCAGCAGCTTAGAGAGGACGCGCTATGGCTACACCTTC.

The chain recombines TRBV20-1 with TRBJ1-5; tentative D call: TRBD1 (6 bases). This CDR3 spans 15 amino acids. V was clipped by 1 base and J by 6 bases, with 16 bases between them. Germline CDR1 reads DFQATT; CDR2 reads SNEGSKA (reference sequence). The CDR3 loop is CSARGETGEVQPQHF. The CDR3 DNA sequence: TGCAGTGCTAGAGGCGAGACAGGCGAGGTTCAGCCCCAGCATTTT.

This clonotype was observed many times. The chain recombines TRBV12-3 or TRBV12-4 with TRBJ2-1; D is tentatively TRBD1 or TRBD2 (5 bases each). The length of the CDR3 is 12 residues. V lost 6 bases and J 9 bases, leaving 12 bases between the germline ends. The CDR3 region is CASRTEAGEQFF. The CDR3 nucleotides are TGTGCCAGCAGGACAGAGGCGGGTGAGCAGTTCTTC.

This clonotype has a handful of counts. The rearrangement links TRBV7-2 to TRBJ2-1; D could derive from TRBD1 or TRBD2 (7 bases each). The CDR3 sequence is 17 residues long. CDR1 and CDR2 (germline): SGHTA, FQGNSA. V gave up 1 base and J gave up 7 bases, with 20 bases separating them. The CDR3 DNA is TGTGCCAGCAGCTTAGTAGGGGGCAGGGAGGGGAGGAATGAGCAGTTCTTC. This gives the protein CASSLVGGREGRNEQFF.

This chain connects TRBV4-3 to TRBJ1-1; no reliable D call. The CDR3 contains 14 residues. Trimming removed 1 base from V and 5 bases from J, with 11 bases in between. Germline lookup yields CDR1 LGHNA and CDR2 YSLEER. CDR3 region: CASSQAREPTEAFF. As DNA, the CDR3 is TGCGCCAGCAGCCAAGCGAGGGAACCAACTGAAGCTTTCTTT.

The chain uses TRBV5-1 and TRBJ2-2; possibly TRBD1 for D (5 bases). This CDR3 comprises 15 residues. V lost 0 bases and J lost 7, with 13 bases in between. Germline CDR1 and CDR2: SGHRS and YFSETQ. In nucleotides, the CDR3 is TGCGCCAGCAGCTTGGATCAGGGTGCGGTCGGGGAGCTGTTTTTT. Its translation is CASSLDQGAVGELFF.

There are a few counts of this clonotype. The chain uses TRBV20-1 and TRBJ2-1; 7 bases map to TRBD1. The V gene's germline CDR1 is DFQATT and CDR2 SNEGSKA (reference sequence). The V segment lost 4 bases and the J segment 12 bases; nucleotides outside the gene matches: 15. This CDR3 contains 14 residues. CDR3 bases: TGCAGTGCTATCCCGGGACAGTCTTCGACTGGGCAGTTCTTC. Its protein is CSAIPGQSSTGQFF.

The chain links TRBV29-1 to TRBJ2-3; weak D call: TRBD1 (6 bases). Germline V gene sequence: CDR1 SQVTM, CDR2 ANQGSEA. Deletions cut 8 bases from V and 5 bases from J, with 8 bases between. The CDR3 consists of 10 residues. CDR3 sequence (DNA): TGCAGCCAAGGGGGAGATACGCAGTATTTT. Residues: CSQGGDTQYF.

Regarding this clonotype: Germline is not matched at one junction end, which may reflect a read error. The rearrangement joins TRBV12-3 or TRBV12-4 to TRBJ1-1, with D unresolved. This CDR3 has 11 amino acids. CDR3 coding DNA: TGTGCCAACAGTTTAGTCTCTGAAGCTTTCTTT. It yields the protein CANSLVSEAFF.

The rearrangement joins TRBV3-1 to TRBJ2-5, with 10 bases that match TRBD2. V shed 1 base and J 6 bases; nucleotides not matched to a gene: 5. CDR1 LGHDT and CDR2 YNNKEL come from the germline V gene (reference sequence). The CDR3 covers 15 residues. The CDR3 bases are TGTGCCAGCAGCCAAGTAGCGGGGGGCCGACAGACCCAGTACTTC. Translation: CASSQVAGGRQTQYF.

This chain links TRBV6-5 with TRBJ1-1, with 8 bases matching TRBD1. Germline V CDR1 and CDR2: MNHEY, SVGAGI. The V and J ends lost 0 bases and 5 bases, in that order; junction bases with no gene match: 8. This CDR3 has 16 residues. The CDR3 spells CASSYSRTGGGTEAFF. Written as DNA, the CDR3 is TGTGCCAGCAGTTACTCGAGAACAGGGGGTGGTACTGAAGCTTTCTTT.

The chain links TRBV4-1 to TRBJ1-3, with TRBD1 matching 7 bases. The CDR3 extends over 16 amino acids. V trimming: 4 bases; J trimming: 7 bases; junction bases outside the gene matches: 13. CDR1 is MGHRA and CDR2 is YSYEKL in the germline V gene. CDR3 DNA sequence: TGCGCCAGCAGCCGCATAACCACCTCCAGGGGGAACACCATATATTTT. It yields the protein CASSRITTSRGNTIYF.

The gene calls are TRBV2 and TRBJ2-3, with TRBD2 matching over 8 bases. The CDR3 consists of 16 residues. Unmatched junction bases numbered 13, after V lost 8 bases and J lost 3 bases. Germline loops: CDR1 SNHLY, CDR2 FYNNEI. The CDR3 nucleotides read TGTGCCAGCCCCCCTGACGGGGGGGCGGGTACAGATACGCAGTATTTT. Protein product: CASPPDGGAGTDTQYF.

This sequence joins TRBV6-6 and TRBJ2-5, with D perhaps TRBD2 (5 bases). The closer fit of TRBJ2-7 to the DNA end suggests the J call may be wrong. The CDR3 covers 15 residues. The germline V gene encodes CDR1 MNHNY and CDR2 SVGAGI (reference sequence). CDR3 protein: CASSYSPSQNYEQYF. CDR3 DNA: TGTGCCAGCAGTTACTCACCTAGCCAAAACTACGAGCAGTACTTC.

This clonotype was seen more than once but under ten times. This chain joins TRBV4-3 and TRBJ1-6; a possible D gene is TRBD1 (6 bases). The CDR3 totals 16 residues. Trimming took 0 bases from V and 8 from J, leaving 14 bases between them. Germline-derived CDR1 and CDR2 are LGHNA and YSLEER. CDR3 region: CASSQDYRAWDSPLHF. Here the CDR3 DNA reads TGCGCCAGCAGCCAAGATTACAGGGCTTGGGATTCACCCCTCCACTTT.

About this clonotype itself: A read error may account for a junction end that differs from germline. The genes are TRBV10-3 and TRBJ2-1; D is possibly TRBD1 or TRBD2 (6 bases each). CDR3 length: 13 residues. CDR1 and CDR2 (germline): ENHRY, SYGVKD. For the CDR3, the DNA is TGTGCCATCAGTGGATACAGGGAGGATGAGCGGTTCTTC. Translation gives CAISGYREDERFF.

The rearrangement uses TRBV27 and TRBJ1-5, with TRBD1 as a possible D gene (5 bases). The germline gives CDR1 MNHEY, CDR2 SMNVEV (reference sequence). Between the trimmed V and J ends, which lost 3 bases and 3 bases, there was a span of 21 bases. CDR3 length: 18 residues. The CDR3 sequence is CASSLQGWLGSDNQPQHF. DNA for the CDR3: TGTGCCAGCAGTTTGCAGGGTTGGTTGGGCTCGGACAATCAGCCCCAGCATTTT.

This rearrangement joins TRBV7-9 to TRBJ2-1; D is uncertain. Germline CDR1 SEHNR, CDR2 FQNEAQ (reference sequence). The CDR3 length is 8 residues. CDR3 sequence: CAGHEQFF. The CDR3 nucleotides read TGTGCTGGACATGAGCAGTTCTTC.

In this sample, this clonotype turned up a few times. The rearrangement links TRBV20-1 to TRBJ1-2; 7 nucleotides line up with TRBD1. V lost 6 bases to trimming and J lost 3 bases; unmatched junction nucleotides: 7. Per the germline V gene, CDR1 is DFQATT and CDR2 is SNEGSKA (reference sequence). This CDR3 spans 13 amino acids. The CDR3 sequence: CSAKTGDDYGYTF. In nucleotides, the CDR3 is TGCAGTGCCAAAACAGGGGATGACTATGGCTACACCTTC.

This sequence joins TRBV15 and TRBJ1-1; no reliable D call. CDR1 LNHNV and CDR2 YYDKDF come from the germline V gene (reference sequence). The CDR3 is 17 residues long. Trimming removed 8 bases from V and 1 base from J, with 23 bases in between. The CDR3 bases are TGTGCCACCGGACTAGCCCGGGGAGCAACTAAGAACACTGAAGCTTTCTTT. Its protein product is CATGLARGATKNTEAFF.

V and J are TRBV12-3 or TRBV12-4 and TRBJ1-2; the D gene is possibly TRBD1 (6 bases). With 3 bases removed from V and 8 bases from J, the gap between germline ends came to 16 bases. The CDR3 sequence is 14 residues long. The CDR3 spells CASSLGGAPAGYTF. The CDR3 nucleotides read TGTGCCAGCAGTTTGGGGGGGGCTCCCGCGGGCTACACCTTC.

This clonotype occurred a few times. The rearrangement uses TRBV3-1 and TRBJ2-3; maybe TRBD2 (5 bases). Between the trimmed V and J ends, which lost 5 bases and 4 bases, there was a span of 13 bases. In germline, CDR1 is LGHDT, CDR2 YNNKEL (reference sequence). CDR3 length: 14 residues. Here the CDR3 DNA reads TGTGCCAGCAGCAAGATAGAGCGGTCAGATACGCAGTATTTT. This codes for CASSKIERSDTQYF.

This clonotype was recorded a few times. The V call is TRBV20-1, the J call TRBJ1-2; no reliable D call. Trimming took off 2 bases at V and 6 bases at J, with 16 bases between the two ends. The CDR3 consists of 14 residues. Germline V lookup: CDR1 DFQATT, CDR2 SNEGSKA (reference sequence). The CDR3 loop reads CSARHGITLDGYTF. CDR3 DNA sequence: TGCAGTGCTAGACATGGGATAACCCTGGATGGCTACACCTTC.

The chain is built from TRBV20-1 and TRBJ2-3; a weak D match, TRBD1 (6 bases). V dropped 8 bases and J dropped 2 bases, with 20 bases sitting between them. Germline V gene data show CDR1 as DFQATT and CDR2 as SNEGSKA (reference sequence). This CDR3 has 15 amino acids. In nucleotides, the CDR3 is TGCAGTTCCCAGAAAGACAGGAGCGACACAGATACGCAGTATTTT. Protein: CSSQKDRSDTDTQYF.